This T cell receptor beta chain was recorded in a study of human T cells and chemical hapten exposure. Findings and limits, study-wide: Among TCRs, those above 1 in 1000 frequency were unaffected by DPC sensitization.

This clonotype turned up a few times. Its antigen is as yet unknown. Documented time point: healthy volunteer bleed at 6 weeks. Total RNA was extracted from unfractionated whole blood. Library preparation tagged each individual cDNA molecule with a unique molecular identifier. Authors' analysis steps: A per-sample median of roughly 100,000 TCRs was observed, with a range of 23,224 to 690,600. MiXCR was run by TCRdb on the RACE reads, yielding one entry per CDR3 protein. TCRdb, rather than the study authors, made the V and J calls. The data contain about 65,000 distinct CDR3 sequences, roughly 6.6% of them singletons. Germline values: CDR1 MNHEY, CDR2 SMNVEV (reference sequence). V lost 2 bases and J lost 6, with 8 bases in between. The CDR3 totals 14 residues.

The rearrangement uses TRBV27 and TRBJ1-6; a weak D match, TRBD1 (6 bases). Material: whole blood. The sequence was obtained from a female donor in good health. Some clones in this sample may be carry-over from other donors' samples. In DNA form, the CDR3 reads TGTGCCAGCAGTTTACAGGGGACTAATTCACCCCTCCACTTT. Protein sequence: CASSLQGTNSPLHF.